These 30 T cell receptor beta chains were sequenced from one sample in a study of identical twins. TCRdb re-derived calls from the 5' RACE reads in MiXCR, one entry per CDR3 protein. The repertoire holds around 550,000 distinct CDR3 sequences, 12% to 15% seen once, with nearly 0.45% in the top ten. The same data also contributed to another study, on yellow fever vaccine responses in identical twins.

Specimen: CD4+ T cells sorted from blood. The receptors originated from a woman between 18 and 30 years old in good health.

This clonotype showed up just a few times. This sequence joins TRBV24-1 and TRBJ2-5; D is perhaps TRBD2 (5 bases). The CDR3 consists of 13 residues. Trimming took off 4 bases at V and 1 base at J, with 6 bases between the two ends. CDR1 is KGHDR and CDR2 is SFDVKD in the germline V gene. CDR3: CATSEGVQETQYF. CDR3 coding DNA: TGTGCCACCAGTGAGGGAGTCCAAGAGACCCAGTACTTC.

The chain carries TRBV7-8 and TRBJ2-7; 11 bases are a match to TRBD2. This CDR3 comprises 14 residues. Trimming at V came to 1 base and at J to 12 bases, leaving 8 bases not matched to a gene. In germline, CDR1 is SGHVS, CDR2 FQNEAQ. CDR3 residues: CASSLVLAGGSLYV. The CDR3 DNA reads TGTGCCAGCAGCTTAGTCCTAGCGGGGGGAAGTCTGTACGTC.

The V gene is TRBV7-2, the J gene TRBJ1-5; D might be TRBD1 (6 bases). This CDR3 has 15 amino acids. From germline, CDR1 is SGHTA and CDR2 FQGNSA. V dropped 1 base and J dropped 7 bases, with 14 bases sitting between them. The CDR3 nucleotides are TGTGCCAGCAGCTTAGATGGGGGGGGGCCCCAGCCCCAGCATTTT. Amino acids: CASSLDGGGPQPQHF.

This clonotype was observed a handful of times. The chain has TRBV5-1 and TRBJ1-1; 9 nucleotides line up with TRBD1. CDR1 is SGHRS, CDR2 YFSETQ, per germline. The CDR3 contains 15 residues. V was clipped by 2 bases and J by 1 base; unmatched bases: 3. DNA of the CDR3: TGCGCCAGCAGCTTAGGGACAGGGCAGAACACTGAAGCTTTCTTT. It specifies CASSLGTGQNTEAFF.

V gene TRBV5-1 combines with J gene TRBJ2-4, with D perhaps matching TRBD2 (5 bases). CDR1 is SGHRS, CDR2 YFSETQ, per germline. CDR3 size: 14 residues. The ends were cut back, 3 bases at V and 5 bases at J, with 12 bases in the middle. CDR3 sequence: CASSSGIWENIQYF. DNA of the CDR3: TGCGCCAGCAGCTCCGGGATATGGGAAAACATTCAGTACTTC.

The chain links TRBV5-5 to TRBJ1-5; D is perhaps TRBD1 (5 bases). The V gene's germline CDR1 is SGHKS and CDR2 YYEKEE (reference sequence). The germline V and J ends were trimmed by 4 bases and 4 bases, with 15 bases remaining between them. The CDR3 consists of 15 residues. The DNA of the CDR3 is TGTGCCAGCAGCCCGGAGGGTACAGGTAATCAGCCCCAGCATTTT. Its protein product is CASSPEGTGNQPQHF.

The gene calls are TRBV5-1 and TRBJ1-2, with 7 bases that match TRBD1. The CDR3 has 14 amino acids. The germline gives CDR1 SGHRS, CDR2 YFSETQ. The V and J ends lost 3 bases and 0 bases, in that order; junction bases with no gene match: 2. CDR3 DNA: TGCGCCAGCAGCTCCCAGGGGGCTAACTATGGCTACACCTTC. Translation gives CASSSQGANYGYTF.

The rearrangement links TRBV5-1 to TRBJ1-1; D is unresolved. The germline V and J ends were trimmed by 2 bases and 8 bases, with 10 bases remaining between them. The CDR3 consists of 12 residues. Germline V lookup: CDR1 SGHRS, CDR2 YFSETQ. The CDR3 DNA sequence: TGCGCCAGCAGCTTCACGTGGGGAGAAGCTTTCTTT. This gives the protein CASSFTWGEAFF.

In DNA form, the CDR3 reads TGTGCCAGCAGCTTAGGGATGGCGCTTGCTGAAGCTTTCTTT. Translating gives CASSLGMALAEAFF. The chain carries TRBV7-2 and TRBJ1-1; no definite D call. Germline assignment: CDR1 SGHTA and CDR2 FQGNSA. The V end was cut by 1 base, the J end by 6 bases, with 12 bases between. The CDR3 consists of 14 residues.

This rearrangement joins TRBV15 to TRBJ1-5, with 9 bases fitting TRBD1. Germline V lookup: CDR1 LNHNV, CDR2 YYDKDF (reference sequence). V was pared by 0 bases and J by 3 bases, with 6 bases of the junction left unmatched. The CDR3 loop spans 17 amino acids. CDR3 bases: TGTGCCACCAGCAGAGATCTCGGGACAGGGCCCAATCAGCCCCAGCATTTT. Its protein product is CATSRDLGTGPNQPQHF.

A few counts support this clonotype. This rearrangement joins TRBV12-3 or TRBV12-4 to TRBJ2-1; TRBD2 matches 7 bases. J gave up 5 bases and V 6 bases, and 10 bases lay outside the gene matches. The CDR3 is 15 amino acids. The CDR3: CASRILGTTNNEQFF. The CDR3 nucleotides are TGTGCCAGCAGAATTCTTGGGACTACTAACAATGAGCAGTTCTTC.

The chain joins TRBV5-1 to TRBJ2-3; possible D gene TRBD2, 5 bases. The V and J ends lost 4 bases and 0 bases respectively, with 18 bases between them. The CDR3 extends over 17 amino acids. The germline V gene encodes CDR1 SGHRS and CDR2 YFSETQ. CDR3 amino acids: CASSPNPSGGSTDTQYF. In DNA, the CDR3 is TGCGCCAGCAGCCCAAACCCATCTGGCGGGAGCACAGATACGCAGTATTTT. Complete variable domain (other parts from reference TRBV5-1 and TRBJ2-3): KAGVTQTPRYLIKTRGQQVTLSCSPISGHRSVSWYQQTPGQGLQFLFEYFSETQRNKGNFPGRFSGRQFSNSRSEMNVSTLELGDSALYLCASSPNPSGGSTDTQYFGPGTRLTVL.

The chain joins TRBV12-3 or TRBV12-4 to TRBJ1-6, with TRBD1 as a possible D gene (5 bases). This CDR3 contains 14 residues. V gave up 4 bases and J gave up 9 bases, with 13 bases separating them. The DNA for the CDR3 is TGTGCCAGCAGTTACAGGTTCGGCGGTTCACCCCTCCACTTT. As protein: CASSYRFGGSPLHF.

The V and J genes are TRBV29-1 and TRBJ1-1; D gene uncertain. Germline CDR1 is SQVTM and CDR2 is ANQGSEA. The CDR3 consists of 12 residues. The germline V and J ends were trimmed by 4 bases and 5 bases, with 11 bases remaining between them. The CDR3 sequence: CSVGSGRTEAFF. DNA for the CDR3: TGCAGCGTTGGGTCCGGGCGGACTGAAGCTTTCTTT. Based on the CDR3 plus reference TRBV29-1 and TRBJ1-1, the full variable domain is SAVISQKPSRDICQRGTSLTIQCQVDSQVTMMFWYRQQPGQSLTLIATANQGSEATYESGFVIDKFPISRPNLTFSTLTVSNMSPEDSSIYLCSVGSGRTEAFFGQGTRLTVV.

CDR3 in amino acids: CSANYEGSDTQYF. In DNA form, the CDR3 reads TGCAGTGCCAACTACGAGGGCTCAGATACGCAGTATTTT. The rearrangement joins TRBV20-1 to TRBJ2-3; possible D gene TRBD2, 5 bases. The CDR3 loop spans 13 amino acids. V was shortened by 6 bases and J by 4 bases, with 14 bases between the two germline ends. Germline-derived CDR1 and CDR2 are DFQATT and SNEGSKA (reference sequence).

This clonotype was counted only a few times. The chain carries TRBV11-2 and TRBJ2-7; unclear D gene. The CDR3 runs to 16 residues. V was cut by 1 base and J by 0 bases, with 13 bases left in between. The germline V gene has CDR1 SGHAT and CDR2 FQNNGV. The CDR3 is CASSLVGWVPSYEQYF. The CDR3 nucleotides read TGTGCCAGCAGCTTAGTGGGCTGGGTCCCCTCCTACGAGCAGTACTTC.

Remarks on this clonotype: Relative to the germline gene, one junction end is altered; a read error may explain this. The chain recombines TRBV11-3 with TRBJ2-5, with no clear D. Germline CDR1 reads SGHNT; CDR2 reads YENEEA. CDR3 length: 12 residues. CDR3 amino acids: CASSLEQGTQYF. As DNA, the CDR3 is TGTGCCAGCAGCCTGGAGCAAGGGACCCAGTACTTC.

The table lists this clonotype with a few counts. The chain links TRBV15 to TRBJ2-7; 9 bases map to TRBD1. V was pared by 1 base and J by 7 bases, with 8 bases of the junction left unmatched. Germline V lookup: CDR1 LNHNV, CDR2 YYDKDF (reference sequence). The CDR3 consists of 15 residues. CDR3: CATSRGGTGFFEQYV. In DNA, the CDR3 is TGTGCCACCAGCAGAGGCGGGACAGGGTTTTTTGAGCAGTACGTC.

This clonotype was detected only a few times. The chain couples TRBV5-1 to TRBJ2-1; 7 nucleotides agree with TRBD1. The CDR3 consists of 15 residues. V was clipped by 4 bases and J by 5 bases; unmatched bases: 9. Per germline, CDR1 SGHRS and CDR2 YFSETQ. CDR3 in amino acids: CASSPGTVNNNEQFF. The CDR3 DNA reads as TGCGCCAGCAGCCCGGGGACAGTTAACAACAATGAGCAGTTCTTC.

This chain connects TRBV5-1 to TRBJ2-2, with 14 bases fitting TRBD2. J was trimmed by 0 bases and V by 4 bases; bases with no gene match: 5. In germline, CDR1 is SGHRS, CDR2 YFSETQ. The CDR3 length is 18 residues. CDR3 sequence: CASSTGTSGRANTGELFF. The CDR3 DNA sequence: TGCGCCAGCAGCACCGGGACTAGCGGGAGAGCGAACACCGGGGAGCTGTTTTTT.

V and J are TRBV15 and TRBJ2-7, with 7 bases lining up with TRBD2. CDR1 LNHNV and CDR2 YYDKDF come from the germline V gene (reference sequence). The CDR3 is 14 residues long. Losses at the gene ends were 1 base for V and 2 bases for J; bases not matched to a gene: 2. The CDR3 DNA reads TGTGCCACCAGCAGAGCTGGGGGGGCCTACGAGCAGTACGTC. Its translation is CATSRAGGAYEQYV.

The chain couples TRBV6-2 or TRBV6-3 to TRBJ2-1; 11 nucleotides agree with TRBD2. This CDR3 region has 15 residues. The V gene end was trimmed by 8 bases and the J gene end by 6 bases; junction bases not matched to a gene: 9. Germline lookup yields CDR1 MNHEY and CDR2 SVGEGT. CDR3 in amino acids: CASASSGGNANEQFF. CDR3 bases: TGTGCCAGCGCTTCTAGCGGGGGGAATGCCAATGAGCAGTTCTTC.

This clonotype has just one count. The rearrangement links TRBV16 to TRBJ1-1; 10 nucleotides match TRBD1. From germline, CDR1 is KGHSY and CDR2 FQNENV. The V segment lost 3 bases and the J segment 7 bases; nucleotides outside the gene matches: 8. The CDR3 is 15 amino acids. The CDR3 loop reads CASSQTTGGLNEAFF. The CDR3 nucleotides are TGTGCCAGCAGCCAGACGACAGGGGGCCTGAATGAAGCTTTCTTT.

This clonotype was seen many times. CDR3 loop: CASSQDYRSGAGEQYV. The CDR3 DNA reads as TGTGCCAGCAGCCAAGATTATAGGAGCGGGGCGGGCGAGCAGTACGTC. This chain uses TRBV3-1 with TRBJ2-7, with 7 bases that match TRBD2. The trim removed 0 bases at V and 6 bases at J, leaving 11 bases unmatched. The germline V gene has CDR1 LGHDT and CDR2 YNNKEL (reference sequence). CDR3 length equals 16 residues.

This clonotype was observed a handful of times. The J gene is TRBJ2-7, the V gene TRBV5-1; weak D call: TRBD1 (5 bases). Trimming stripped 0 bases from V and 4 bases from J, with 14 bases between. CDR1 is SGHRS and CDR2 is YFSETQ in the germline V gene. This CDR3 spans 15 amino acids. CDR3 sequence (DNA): TGCGCCAGCAGCTTGGGAGCAGGGAAGGAGTACGAGCAGTACTTC. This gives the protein CASSLGAGKEYEQYF.

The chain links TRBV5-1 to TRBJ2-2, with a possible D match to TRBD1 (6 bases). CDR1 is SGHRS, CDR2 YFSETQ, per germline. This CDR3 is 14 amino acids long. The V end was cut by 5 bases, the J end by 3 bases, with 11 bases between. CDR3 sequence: CASRSGTHTGELFF. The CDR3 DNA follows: TGCGCCAGCAGGTCCGGGACACACACCGGGGAGCTGTTTTTT.

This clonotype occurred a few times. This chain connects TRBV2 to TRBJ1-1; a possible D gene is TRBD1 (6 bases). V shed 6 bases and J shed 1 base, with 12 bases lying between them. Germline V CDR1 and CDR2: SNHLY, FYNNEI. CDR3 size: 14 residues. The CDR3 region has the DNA TGTGCCAGCAGGAGTCGGACAGCGAACACTGAAGCTTTCTTT. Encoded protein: CASRSRTANTEAFF.

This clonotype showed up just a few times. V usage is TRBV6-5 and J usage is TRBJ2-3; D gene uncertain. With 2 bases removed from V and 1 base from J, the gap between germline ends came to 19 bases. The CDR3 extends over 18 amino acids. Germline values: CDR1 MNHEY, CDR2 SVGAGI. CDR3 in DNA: TGTGCCAGCAGTTACCCCCCAGCCCGGAGCCTAGGCACAGATACGCAGTATTTT. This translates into CASSYPPARSLGTDTQYF.

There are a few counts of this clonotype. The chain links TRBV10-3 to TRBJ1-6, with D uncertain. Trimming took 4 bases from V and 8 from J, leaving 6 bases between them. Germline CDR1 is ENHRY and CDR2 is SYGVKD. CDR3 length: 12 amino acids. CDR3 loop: CAISVGDSPLHF. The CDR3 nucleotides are TGTGCCATCAGTGTTGGGGATTCACCCCTCCACTTT.

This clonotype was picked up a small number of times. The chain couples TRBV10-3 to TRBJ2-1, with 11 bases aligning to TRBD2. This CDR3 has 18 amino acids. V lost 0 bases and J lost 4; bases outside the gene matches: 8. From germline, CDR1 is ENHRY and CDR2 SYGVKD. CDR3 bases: TGTGCCATCAGTGAGTCGGGCTCTAGCGGGGGGCAATACAATGAGCAGTTCTTC. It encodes CAISESGSSGGQYNEQFF.